This TCR beta chain was profiled in a study of PD-L1 blockade in urothelial cancer. Locally advanced or metastatic urothelial carcinoma was present in patients. Sequencing was performed with immunoSEQ multiplex PCR; in TCRdb, only in-frame clones are kept and a portion is missing. The data show around 40,000 clones, about 89% seen once. This CDR3 spans 14 amino acids. V shed 5 bases, J shed 4 bases, and the junction held 6 bases outside the gene matches. Looked up from germline, CDR1 is WNHNN and CDR2 is SYGVQD (reference sequence). Sequencing was performed on PBMCs, taken around atezolizumab (anti-PD-L1) treatment. The chain is built from TRBV10-1 and TRBJ2-3; 7 bases are shared with TRBD2. The clonotype was recovered from a man in his 60s with urothelial cancer. The CDR3 loop reads CASSPLAGADTQYF. The CDR3 region has the DNA TGCGCCAGCAGTCCCTTAGCGGGCGCAGATACGCAGTATTTT.